The clone carrying this TCR beta chain came up a few times. Its antigen remains unknown. Documented time point: week 35, safety follow-up. Mutant IDH1 20-mer peptide, at 300 ug, made up each vaccine dose, with topical imiquimod. Patients received eight vaccinations in weeks 1, 3, 5, 7, 11, 15, 19, 23. The germline V gene encodes CDR1 SEHNR and CDR2 FQNEAQ (reference sequence). V lost 2 bases, J lost 8 bases, and 9 bases lay in between. The CDR3 is 12 residues long. The data were produced by immunoSEQ multiplex PCR, yet TCRdb's version contains in-frame clones alone and is incomplete. The table records under 60,000 clones, approximately 80% of them present only once. These data originate in a study of a mutant IDH1 vaccine in newly diagnosed glioma. About the study: Sex among treated patients split around 62% male, roughly 38% female; mean age was approximately 40 years. V12 came at week 35, V13 at week 47. Regarding the study as a whole: Any relationship between pseudoprogression and changes in top peripheral T cell clonotypes seemed absent.

The input for sequencing was PBMCs, taken from a glioma patient whose treatment included an IDH1 peptide vaccine. This rearrangement joins TRBV7-9 to TRBJ1-2; no reliable D call. This sequence originates from a man aged 35-49 years with glioma. This CDR3 is CASSLNDGGYTF. CDR3 in DNA: TGTGCCAGCAGCTTAAATGATGGAGGCTACACCTTC. Using reference TRBV7-9 and TRBJ1-2 for the parts outside the CDR3, the full variable domain is DTGVSQNPRHKITKRGQNVTFRCDPISEHNRLYWYRQTLGQGPEFLTYFQNEAQLEKSRLLSDRFSAERPKGSFSTLEIQRTEQGDSAMYLCASSLNDGGYTFGSGTRLTVV.